This TCR beta chain was observed in a study of regulatory T cells (dated by TCRdb to between 2017 and 2018). For the wider study: T-cell receptor beta repertoires of sorted regulatory, conventional CD4+ and CD8+ T cells were compared between CD3G-deficient patients and healthy controls.

For the multiplex PCR, 52 forward TRBV primers and 13 reverse TRBJ primers were used, and amplification bias was corrected with both assay-based and computational methods. Rearranged TRB loci were amplified from genomic DNA by multiplex PCR within the immunoSEQ assay. TRB amplicons were sequenced on an Illumina HiSeq platform. As for the original processing: Raw sequences were error-filtered and aligned to reference gene sequences by custom algorithms and were subsequently analyzed with the immunoSEQ online tools. The frequencies of productive and nonproductive TRB rearrangements were evaluated among unique sequences as well as among total sequences. The likelihood of self-reactivity was estimated by examining two features, hydrophobicity and amino acid composition, of TRB CDR3 positions 6 and 7. Group comparisons used t tests, Mann-Whitney tests or two-way ANOVA run in Prism software. TCRdb provides this immuneACCESS table in a form limited to in-frame rearrangements. Some clones are lacking; in checked studies, under half of them reflect an unresolved V gene, and why the rest are absent is not known. V and J calls and clone size follow that table, whereas D and trimming were derived from the DNA. The sample has 32,000 or so clones on record, about nine tenths of them singletons. The top ten clones comprise around 1.5% of the sample.

The germline V gene gives CDR1 as SGHTA and CDR2 as FQGNSA. V has 5 bases trimmed and J has 5 bases trimmed; junction bases matching no gene number 8. From the cysteine through the phenylalanine, the CDR3 covers 16 amino acids. This entry keeps only the CDR3 DNA: 48 bases, framed from base 1. Of note for this clone: What antigen it recognizes has not been identified. Base qualities are missing; no much larger clone stands one base away.

Every CD3G-deficient patient showed evidence of autoimmunity, and the autoimmunity was more severe in two of the patients. Patients were tested at ages ranging from 2 to 39 years, and reduced naive and increased memory CD4+ and CD8+ T-cell proportions were found in the patients. CD4+ cells were FACS-sorted into CD25-high CD127-low regulatory T cells and CD25-low CD127-high conventional CD4+ T cells. The patient group comprised roughly 6 individuals with CD3G deficiency. An international network of physicians spanning the United States, Europe and Asia provided the patient samples and clinical data. Ficoll density separation was used to isolate peripheral blood mononuclear cells. On the study overall, not on this receptor specifically: Restricted unique TRB V-J pairs and skewed V and J gene usage were observed in patient repertoires, most markedly in regulatory T cells. Conventional CD4+ T cells from CD3G-deficient patients were enriched for hydrophobic residues at CDR3 positions 6 and 7, suggesting more self-reactive specificities.

The source of this sequence is a person aged 18 to 35 with CD3G deficiency. Specimen: conventional CD4+ T cells sorted from blood. Recombination connected TRBV7-2 to TRBJ2-7, with TRBD2 matching 14 junction bases. The sequenced DNA is TGTGCCAGCAGCAGAGCAGGGACTAGCGGGGGAAACGAGCAGTACTTC. The translation is CASSRAGTSGGNEQYF. With the portions outside the CDR3 filled from the reference TRBV7-2 and TRBJ2-7 genes, the complete variable region becomes GAGVSQSPSNKVTEKGKDVELRCDPISGHTALYWYRQSLGQGLEFLIYFQGNSAPDKSGLPSDRFSAERTGGSVSTLTIQRTQQEDSAVYLCASSRAGTSGGNEQYFGPGTRLTVT.